One sample yielded the 20 T cell receptor beta chains listed below, sequenced in a study of spatial heterogeneity in lung cancer. TCRdb reprocessed the 5' RACE reads via MiXCR and lists one record per CDR3 protein. The repertoire consists of roughly 1,500 distinct CDR3 sequences, with around 9.8% occurring once and the leading ten covering less than 40%. Sample time point: sample taken at primary tumor resection. These receptors have no identified antigens. Study-level points and caveats: It was found that expanded intratumoral alpha and beta TCR counts tracked tumor mutation counts.

The sequenced sample was lung tumor tissue, obtained at surgery. The receptors were gathered from a female donor with early-stage non-small cell lung cancer.

This clonotype is classed as medium-sized. Little can be read into the size of this beta chain, an off-target read in a library designed for alpha chains. The CDR3 bases are TGCGCCAGCAGCTTGGACGGGGCCAGCACAGATACGCAGTATTTT. The encoded protein is CASSLDGASTDTQYF. This chain joins TRBV5-1 and TRBJ2-3; TRBD1 or TRBD2 may be the D gene (5 bases each). The germline V gene has CDR1 SGHRS and CDR2 YFSETQ. The CDR3 consists of 15 residues. The V and J ends lost 0 bases and 0 bases respectively, with 8 bases between them.

With respect to this clonotype: With the library built for alpha chains, this beta chain is off target and its frequency is not meaningful. The chain couples TRBV4-2 to TRBJ2-7; TRBD2 might be the D (5 bases). V was trimmed by 4 bases and J by 4 bases, leaving 17 bases between them. CDR3 length: 15 amino acids. Looked up from germline, CDR1 is LGHNA and CDR2 is YNFKEQ. DNA for the CDR3: TGTGCCAGCAGCCGACTACTAGGAGAGTCTTACGAGCAGTACTTC. Its protein product is CASSRLLGESYEQYF.

In this sample, this clonotype is medium-sized. Since it is a stray read in a library aimed at alpha chains, this beta chain has a size that is not meaningful. This sequence joins TRBV7-2 and TRBJ2-7; tentative D call: TRBD1 (6 bases). Germline CDR1 SGHTA, CDR2 FQGNSA. Trimming removed 4 bases from V and 0 bases from J, with 13 bases in between. The CDR3 has 15 amino acids. The CDR3 DNA follows: TGTGCCAGCAGCTCCGGACAGTTTAGCTCCTACGAGCAGTACTTC. This translates into CASSSGQFSSYEQYF. Using reference TRBV7-2 and TRBJ2-7 for the parts outside the CDR3, the full variable domain is GAGVSQSPSNKVTEKGKDVELRCDPISGHTALYWYRQSLGQGLEFLIYFQGNSAPDKSGLPSDRFSAERTGGSVSTLTIQRTQQEDSAVYLCASSSGQFSSYEQYFGPGTRLTVT.

Sample share makes this clonotype medium-sized. This beta chain is a stray read from a library made for alpha chains; its abundance is not meaningful. The chain uses TRBV10-2 and TRBJ2-5; the D gene is possibly TRBD2 (5 bases). The CDR3 is 12 residues long. Germline V gene data show CDR1 as WSHSY and CDR2 as SAAADI. The V end lost 2 bases, the J end lost 6 bases, and 7 bases lay between the germline ends. For the CDR3, the DNA is TGCGCCAGCAGTGAGGAGGGAAAGACCCAGTACTTC. Its translation is CASSEEGKTQYF.

By its share, this clonotype is medium-sized (0.01 to 0.1%). This beta chain turned up in a library designed for alpha chains; as an off-target read, its abundance says little. The V call is TRBV12-3 or TRBV12-4, the J call TRBJ2-7, with 8 bases aligning to TRBD1. V gave up 2 bases and J gave up 6 bases; unmatched junction bases: 6. CDR3 length: 14 amino acids. The CDR3 protein is CASSLRTGLGEQYF. Written as DNA, the CDR3 is TGTGCCAGCAGTTTACGGACAGGGTTAGGCGAGCAGTACTTC.

This clonotype is classed as medium-sized. Little can be read into the size of this beta chain, an off-target read in a library designed for alpha chains. The chain joins TRBV18 to TRBJ1-2; possible D gene TRBD1, 5 bases. V was pared by 3 bases and J by 4 bases, with 9 bases between. CDR1 KGHSH and CDR2 LQKENI come from the germline V gene. This CDR3 is 13 amino acids long. The CDR3 nucleotides are TGTGCCAGCTCACCGGACATAACCTATGGCTACACCTTC. As protein: CASSPDITYGYTF.

A note on this clonotype: Since the library was made to target alpha chains, this beta chain is a stray read and its abundance is not meaningful. V gene TRBV19 combines with J gene TRBJ2-2, with D possibly being TRBD1 or TRBD2 (7 bases each). V gave up 7 bases and J gave up 4 bases, with 19 bases separating them. The CDR3 contains 16 residues. Germline V CDR1 and CDR2: LNHDA, SQIVND (reference sequence). DNA for the CDR3: TGTGCCAGTACCCCAGGGGGGGGGCGAAGCACCGGGGAGCTGTTTTTT. Protein product: CASTPGGGRSTGELFF.

Concerning this clonotype itself: In a library made to pick up alpha chains, this beta chain is a stray read with a size that means little. The chain combines TRBV4-2 with TRBJ2-3; a possible D gene is TRBD2 (5 bases). V dropped 4 bases and J dropped 5 bases, with 16 bases sitting between them. Germline values: CDR1 LGHNA, CDR2 YNFKEQ. The CDR3 covers 15 residues. The CDR3 loop is CASSPLGPSEDTQYF. As DNA, the CDR3 is TGTGCCAGCAGCCCACTAGGACCCTCGGAAGATACGCAGTATTTT.

This clonotype qualifies as hyperexpanded (1% or more). This beta chain is off target for a library built for alpha chains, so its abundance means little. This chain links TRBV10-3 with TRBJ2-5, with 7 bases lining up with TRBD1. CDR1 and CDR2 (germline): ENHRY, SYGVKD. Trimming at V came to 3 bases and at J to 5 bases, leaving 6 bases not matched to a gene. CDR3 length: 14 amino acids. The CDR3 sequence: CAISEADRRETQYF. CDR3 nucleotide sequence: TGTGCCATCAGTGAAGCGGACAGGAGGGAGACCCAGTACTTC.

This clonotype was seen more than once but under ten times. This beta chain came through as a stray read in a library set up for alpha chains, and its size says little. CDR3 nucleotides: TGTGCCACCAGCAGCGGACAGGGGGCTTCGGAGCGGATAGAGACCCAGTACTTC. Translation gives CATSSGQGASERIETQYF. The chain carries TRBV15 and TRBJ2-5, with TRBD1 matching 11 bases. V trimming: 3 bases; J trimming: 4 bases; junction bases outside the gene matches: 13. In germline, CDR1 is LNHNV, CDR2 YYDKDF (reference sequence). This CDR3 comprises 18 residues.

This clonotype is classed as medium-sized. The library was built for alpha chains, so this beta chain is an off-target read and its size means little. The chain carries TRBV7-2 and TRBJ2-1; 11 bases are a match to TRBD1. The CDR3 contains 17 residues. The V gene's germline CDR1 is SGHTA and CDR2 FQGNSA. V lost 1 base, J lost 0 bases, and 2 bases stayed unmatched. Here the CDR3 DNA reads TGTGCCAGCAGCTTAGGAGGGACAGGGGGCTCCTACAATGAGCAGTTCTTC. It codes for CASSLGGTGGSYNEQFF.

There are many counts of this clonotype. This beta chain is an unintended read in a library built for alpha chains; its size means little. The V gene is TRBV29-1, the J gene TRBJ2-3; D is unclear. Looked up from germline, CDR1 is SQVTM and CDR2 is ANQGSEA. This CDR3 has 14 amino acids. Trimming shortened V by 5 bases and J by 1 base, and 13 bases separated the two germline ends. The CDR3 sequence is CSVLFGVGTDTQYF. CDR3 sequence (DNA): TGCAGCGTTCTTTTTGGAGTCGGCACAGATACGCAGTATTTT.

This clonotype was detected a few times. This beta chain is off target for a library built for alpha chains, so its abundance means little. This chain links TRBV12-3 or TRBV12-4 with TRBJ2-5, with a weak D call TRBD2 (5 bases). Trimming stripped 5 bases from V and 5 bases from J, with 15 bases between. The CDR3 contains 14 residues. Written as DNA, the CDR3 is TGTGCCAGCAGTCCCGGGGTCGCGAGGGAGACCCAGTACTTC. Translating it yields CASSPGVARETQYF.

This clonotype qualifies as medium-sized. Germline is not matched at one junction end, which may reflect a read error. This beta chain is an off-target read within a library intended for alpha chains, so its frequency means little. V is TRBV7-3 and J is TRBJ2-5; D remains unclear. Germline V gene sequence: CDR1 SGHTA, CDR2 FQGTGA. The CDR3 has 13 residues. CDR3 DNA sequence: TGTGCCAGCAGCCTAACCTACAAGGAGACCCAGTACTTC. Translation gives CASSLTYKETQYF.

This clonotype is judged large. A library made for alpha chains picked up this beta chain off target, so its size means little. The rearrangement uses TRBV6-1 and TRBJ2-1; D is possibly TRBD2 (5 bases). Germline V gene lookup returns CDR1 MNHNS and CDR2 SASEGT. This CDR3 contains 15 residues. The germline V and J ends were trimmed by 4 bases and 10 bases, with 20 bases remaining between them. The CDR3 spells CASSVGRRSGYEQFF. As DNA, the CDR3 is TGTGCCAGCAGTGTAGGAAGGAGGTCTGGTTACGAGCAGTTCTTC.

By proportion, this clonotype is medium-sized (0.01 to 0.1%). This beta chain is an off-target read within a library intended for alpha chains, so its frequency means little. The chain carries TRBV7-9 and TRBJ1-2, with a possible D match to TRBD1 (5 bases). Trimming cost V 0 bases and J 3 bases, with 11 bases left between them. The CDR3 extends over 15 amino acids. Germline V CDR1 and CDR2: SEHNR, FQNEAQ (reference sequence). This chain's CDR3 is CASSLAQSGDYGYTF. The CDR3 DNA is TGTGCCAGCAGCTTAGCCCAGTCGGGGGACTATGGCTACACCTTC. Full variable domain (outside the CDR3, taken from reference TRBV7-9 and TRBJ1-2): DTGVSQNPRHKITKRGQNVTFRCDPISEHNRLYWYRQTLGQGPEFLTYFQNEAQLEKSRLLSDRFSAERPKGSFSTLEIQRTEQGDSAMYLCASSLAQSGDYGYTFGSGTRLTVV.

On this clonotype: This beta chain turned up in a library designed for alpha chains; as an off-target read, its abundance says little. The CDR3: CASSLGESGTDTQYF. DNA of the CDR3: TGTGCCAGCAGCTTAGGGGAGAGTGGCACAGATACGCAGTATTTT. The V gene is TRBV7-2, the J gene TRBJ2-3; a possible D gene is TRBD2 (5 bases). With 1 base removed from V and 1 base from J, the gap between germline ends came to 9 bases. This CDR3 has 15 amino acids. CDR1 and CDR2 (germline): SGHTA, FQGNSA.

Worth noting for this clonotype: One base away lies a much larger clone, so this may be a sequencing read error. Being off target in a library aimed at alpha chains, this beta chain has a size of little meaning. The chain couples TRBV7-9 to TRBJ2-7; D remains unclear. The CDR3 consists of 13 residues. Trimming cost V 4 bases and J 3 bases, with 10 bases left between them. In germline, CDR1 is SEHNR, CDR2 FQNEAQ (reference sequence). This CDR3 reads CASSSASFYEQYF. The CDR3 region has the DNA TGTGCCAGCAGCTCCGCCTCTTTCTACGAGCAGTACTTC.

This clonotype is labeled as medium-sized (0.01 to 0.1%). Little can be read into the size of this beta chain, an off-target read in a library designed for alpha chains. As DNA, the CDR3 is TGCGCCAGCAGCTTGGCGGGGGCTCAAGAGACCCAGTACTTC. Translated, it gives CASSLAGAQETQYF. The chain couples TRBV5-1 to TRBJ2-5; either TRBD1 or TRBD2 may fit D (6 bases each). V lost 0 bases, J lost 2 bases, and 8 bases lay in between. The germline CDR1 and CDR2 sequences are SGHRS and YFSETQ. This CDR3 spans 14 amino acids. The complete variable domain, with remaining parts taken from reference TRBV5-1 and TRBJ2-5, reads KAGVTQTPRYLIKTRGQQVTLSCSPISGHRSVSWYQQTPGQGLQFLFEYFSETQRNKGNFPGRFSGRQFSNSRSEMNVSTLELGDSALYLCASSLAGAQETQYFGPGTRLLVL.

In its sample, this clonotype is medium-sized. This beta chain is off target for a library built for alpha chains, so its abundance means little. The CDR3 loop is CSARQGVYEQYF. DNA for the CDR3: TGCAGTGCTAGACAGGGGGTCTACGAGCAGTACTTC. The chain joins TRBV20-1 to TRBJ2-7, with TRBD1 matching over 7 bases. The CDR3 totals 12 residues. J lost 3 bases, V lost 2 bases, and 1 base had no gene match. Germline CDR1 and CDR2: DFQATT and SNEGSKA (reference sequence).